Below are 18 T cell receptor beta chains sequenced from a single sample in a study of blood T cell repertoires in COVID-19. The assay was immunoSEQ multiplex PCR, and TCRdb's table has in-frame clones only and misses some. The table has some 150,000 clones, roughly 90% seen once. Sequencing used peripheral blood. These receptors originate from a woman aged 55-70 years with active or convalescent COVID-19.

J is TRBJ1-5 and V is TRBV7-9, with D possibly matching TRBD1 (5 bases). Germline CDR1 reads SEHNR; CDR2 reads FQNEAQ (reference sequence). V shed 4 bases and J shed 4 bases, with 8 bases lying between them. This CDR3 has 13 amino acids. In nucleotides, the CDR3 is TGTGCCAGCAGCTCGGGGACTAATCAGCCCCAGCATTTT. Translated, it gives CASSSGTNQPQHF.

The chain carries TRBV6-6 and TRBJ1-5; D remains ambiguous. V lost 6 bases and J 3 bases, leaving 12 bases between the germline ends. The CDR3 is 14 amino acids. The germline V gene encodes CDR1 MNHNY and CDR2 SVGAGI (reference sequence). The CDR3 bases are TGTGCCAGCAGCCTAGACTCCTCCAATCAGCCCCAGCATTTT. Its translation is CASSLDSSNQPQHF.

This sequence joins TRBV5-1 and TRBJ1-3; 7 nucleotides agree with TRBD1. J gave up 0 bases and V 1 base, and 7 bases lay outside the gene matches. Germline V gene data show CDR1 as SGHRS and CDR2 as YFSETQ. This CDR3 spans 17 amino acids. CDR3: CASSLLDRVSSGNTIYF. The CDR3 DNA reads TGCGCCAGCAGCTTGCTCGACAGGGTGTCCTCTGGAAACACCATATATTTT. The whole variable domain, remainder taken from reference TRBV5-1 and TRBJ1-3, is KAGVTQTPRYLIKTRGQQVTLSCSPISGHRSVSWYQQTPGQGLQFLFEYFSETQRNKGNFPGRFSGRQFSNSRSEMNVSTLELGDSALYLCASSLLDRVSSGNTIYFGEGSWLTVV.

The chain has TRBV30 and TRBJ2-7; perhaps TRBD2 as D (6 bases). Trimming cost V 7 bases and J 2 bases, with 12 bases left between them. The CDR3 totals 12 residues. The germline V gene encodes CDR1 GTSNPN and CDR2 SVGIG (reference sequence). CDR3 amino acids: CASGGQAYEQYF. CDR3 DNA: TGTGCCTCCGGGGGTCAGGCCTACGAGCAGTACTTC.

The CDR3 DNA sequence: TGTGCCAGCAGTCCCGGGACAGGGGGCCTGTGGTCCATGAACACTGAAGCTTTCTTT. Its protein is CASSPGTGGLWSMNTEAFF. The rearrangement links TRBV6-6 to TRBJ1-1; TRBD1 matches 12 bases. V gave up 5 bases and J gave up 0 bases; unmatched junction bases: 13. Per germline, CDR1 MNHNY and CDR2 SVGAGI (reference sequence). The length of the CDR3 is 19 residues.

J is TRBJ1-2 and V is TRBV19; no reliable D call. This CDR3 has 13 residues. Germline CDR1 LNHDA, CDR2 SQIVND (reference sequence). V gave up 3 bases and J gave up 5 bases, with 10 bases separating them. The CDR3 region is CASSIPGLYGYTF. The CDR3 DNA reads as TGTGCCAGTAGTATCCCGGGTCTTTATGGCTACACCTTC.

The chain combines TRBV6-5 with TRBJ1-2, with 7 bases matching TRBD1. With V trimmed by 6 bases and J by 5 bases, 9 bases remained unmatched. The V gene's germline CDR1 is MNHEY and CDR2 SVGAGI. This CDR3 has 14 amino acids. CDR3 residues: CASRNTGTDYGYTF. The CDR3 DNA follows: TGTGCCAGCAGAAACACCGGGACAGATTATGGCTACACCTTC.

This clone was observed a few times. The chain combines TRBV11-2 with TRBJ1-4, with D tentatively TRBD1 (5 bases). Trimming left V 5 bases short and J 0 bases short, with 13 bases between. The germline CDR1 and CDR2 sequences are SGHAT and FQNNGV. The CDR3 extends over 16 amino acids. In nucleotides, the CDR3 is TGTGCCAGCAGCCTCCGACAGAGTGCAACTAATGAAAAACTGTTTTTT. Translated, it gives CASSLRQSATNEKLFF.

This sequence joins TRBV5-4 and TRBJ1-3; the match to TRBD1 covers 7 bases. The germline CDR1 and CDR2 sequences are SGHNT and YYREEE (reference sequence). This CDR3 spans 16 amino acids. V shed 3 bases, J shed 0 bases, and the junction held 6 bases outside the gene matches. In DNA, the CDR3 is TGTGCCAGCAGCTCCGGGACAGTGAGCTCTGGAAACACCATATATTTT. Protein sequence: CASSSGTVSSGNTIYF.

The genes are TRBV3-1 (or the pseudogene TRBV3-2) and TRBJ1-2; D is perhaps TRBD1 (6 bases). Germline loops: CDR1 LGHDT, CDR2 YNNKEL (reference sequence). The CDR3 length is 17 residues. Trimming shortened V by 5 bases and J by 3 bases, and 22 bases separated the two germline ends. This CDR3 is CASSGGSSLGTYYGYTF. In DNA, the CDR3 is TGTGCCAGCAGCGGGGGTTCATCCCTCGGGACATACTATGGCTACACCTTC.

The chain combines TRBV13 with TRBJ2-7; the match to TRBD2 covers 9 bases. CDR1 is PRHDT, CDR2 FYEKMQ, per germline (reference sequence). The CDR3 has 15 residues. Losses at the gene ends were 4 bases for V and 2 bases for J; bases not matched to a gene: 6. CDR3 residues: CASSSTGLAAYEQYF. The DNA for the CDR3 is TGTGCCAGCAGCTCTACGGGACTAGCAGCCTACGAGCAGTACTTC.

This chain links TRBV28 with TRBJ2-7, with 9 positions matching TRBD1. Per germline, CDR1 MDHEN and CDR2 SYDVKM. This CDR3 comprises 14 residues. Losses at the gene ends were 5 bases for V and 7 bases for J; bases not matched to a gene: 9. Here the CDR3 DNA reads TGTGCCAGCAGTGTCCTACAGGGGGCGGAGGAGCAGTACTTC. Translating gives CASSVLQGAEEQYF.

This chain joins TRBV6-5 and TRBJ2-7; D might be TRBD1 (6 bases). V shed 0 bases and J shed 3 bases, with 9 bases lying between them. Germline V CDR1 and CDR2: MNHEY, SVGAGI. The CDR3 is 14 residues long. CDR3 in amino acids: CASSYSRDNYEQYF. The CDR3 DNA reads TGTGCCAGCAGTTACTCACGGGACAACTACGAGCAGTACTTC.

The chain combines TRBV18 with TRBJ2-1; 8 bases align to TRBD2. The CDR3 loop spans 14 amino acids. Germline trimming cut 2 bases from V and 6 bases from J; bases unmatched to any gene: 3. From germline, CDR1 is KGHSH and CDR2 LQKENI. The CDR3 nucleotides are TGTGCCAGCTCACCAGGACTAGCAGGCAATGAGCAGTTCTTC. Its translation is CASSPGLAGNEQFF.

The rearrangement joins TRBV9 to TRBJ2-5; maybe TRBD2 (5 bases). From germline, CDR1 is SGDLS and CDR2 YYNGEE. This CDR3 region has 14 residues. V was clipped by 2 bases and J by 3 bases, with 11 bases between them. Here the CDR3 DNA reads TGTGCCAGCAGCGTTACGGACTTGAAAGAGACCCAGTACTTC. Translated, it gives CASSVTDLKETQYF.

This rearrangement joins TRBV6-5 to TRBJ1-3, with D maybe TRBD1 (5 bases). The germline V gene has CDR1 MNHEY and CDR2 SVGAGI. Between the trimmed V and J ends, which lost 7 bases and 0 bases, there was a span of 10 bases. The CDR3 covers 14 residues. CDR3 nucleotides: TGTGCCAGCATCCTGGGGGGCTCTGGAAACACCATATATTTT. Translating it yields CASILGGSGNTIYF.

This clone came up a few times. This chain connects TRBV9 to TRBJ2-3; tentatively, D is TRBD1 (5 bases). Germline assignment: CDR1 SGDLS and CDR2 YYNGEE. V dropped 4 bases and J dropped 2 bases, with 14 bases sitting between them. This CDR3 comprises 15 residues. The DNA of the CDR3 is TGTGCCAGCAGCCGGGTGGGGCTGGACACAGATACGCAGTATTTT. Translated, it gives CASSRVGLDTDTQYF. The variable domain in full, completed from reference TRBV9 and TRBJ2-3, reads DSGVTQTPKHLITATGQRVTLRCSPRSGDLSVYWYQQSLDQGLQFLIQYYNGEERAKGNILERFSAQQFPDLHSELNLSSLELGDSALYFCASSRVGLDTDTQYFGPGTRLTVL.

This clone was recorded only once. The genes are TRBV7-2 and TRBJ1-4, with TRBD1 as a possible D gene (6 bases). V lost 5 bases and J lost 2, with 18 bases in between. This CDR3 region has 17 residues. Germline assignment: CDR1 SGHTA and CDR2 FQGNSA. The CDR3 sequence is CASSKTGSTETNEKLFF. The CDR3 coding sequence is TGTGCCAGCAGCAAAACAGGGTCCACGGAGACTAATGAAAAACTGTTTTTT.